The clone carrying this T cell receptor beta chain was detected only once. The data belong to a study of OX40 agonist ivuxolimab in advanced cancers. Sequencing was performed with immunoSEQ multiplex PCR; in TCRdb, only in-frame clones are kept and a portion is missing. The table records some 66,000 clones, about 80% of them present only once. V gave up 4 bases and J gave up 3 bases, with 4 bases separating them. The CDR3 extends over 11 amino acids. Germline V gives CDR1 SQVTM, CDR2 ANQGSEA. The gene calls are TRBV29-1 and TRBJ2-1, with no clear D. This material consisted of CD4+ or CD8+ T cells sorted from blood, taken in a trial of the OX40 agonist ivuxolimab. This TCR came from an adult with an advanced solid tumor such as melanoma, head and neck, liver or kidney cancer. CDR3 DNA: TGCAGCGTTGGTAGCTACAATGAGCAGTTCTTC. As protein: CSVGSYNEQFF.